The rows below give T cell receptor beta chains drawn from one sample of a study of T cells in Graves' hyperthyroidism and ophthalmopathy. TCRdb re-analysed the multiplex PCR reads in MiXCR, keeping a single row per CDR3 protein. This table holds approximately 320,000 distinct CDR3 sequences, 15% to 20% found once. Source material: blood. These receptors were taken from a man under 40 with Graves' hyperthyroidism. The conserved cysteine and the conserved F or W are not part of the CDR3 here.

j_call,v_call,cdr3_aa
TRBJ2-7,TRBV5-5,ASSSGGNYEQY
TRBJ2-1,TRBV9,ASSLEGGPYNEQF
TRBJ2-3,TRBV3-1,ASCFFGETHTQY
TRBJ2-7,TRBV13,ASGTGNEQY
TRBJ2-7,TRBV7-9,ASSLVRSGSFDEQY
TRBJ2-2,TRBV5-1,ASSSLNTGELF
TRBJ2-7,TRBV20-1,SARDSYVYEQY
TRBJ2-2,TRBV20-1,SARVPPGTPNTGELF
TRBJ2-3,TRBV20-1,SAISGGTDTQY
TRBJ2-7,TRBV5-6,ASSLLGTGSSYEQY
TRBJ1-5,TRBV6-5,ASSYDWHQPQH
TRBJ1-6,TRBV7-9,ASGGEDNSPLH
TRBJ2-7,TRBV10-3,AISEGTSGTYEQY
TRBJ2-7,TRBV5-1,ASSPGQGLYEQY
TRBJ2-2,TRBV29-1,SARKDGLSGELF
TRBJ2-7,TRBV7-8,ASSSEYEQY
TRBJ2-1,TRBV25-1,ASSELGQSYNEQF
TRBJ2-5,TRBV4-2,ASSQATSVTLPGTQY
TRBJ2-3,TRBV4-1,ASSQGLAGVDTQY
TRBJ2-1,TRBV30,AWSVSTGNEQF
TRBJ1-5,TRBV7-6,ASSLRDRVDQPQH
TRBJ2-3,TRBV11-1,ASSLVLGRGFTDTLY
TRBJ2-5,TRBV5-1,ASSFLPGQAETQY
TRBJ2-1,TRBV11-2,ASNPGTSGIPSYNEQF
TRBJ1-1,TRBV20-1,SAFQNTEAF
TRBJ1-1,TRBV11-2,ASSFAYLRDRGTEAF
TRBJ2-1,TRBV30,AWNDYYNEQF
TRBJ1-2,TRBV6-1,ASSEEGSNYGYT
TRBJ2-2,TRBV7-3,ASSLSLAGATGELF
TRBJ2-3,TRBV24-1,ATSDPSQGGTTTDTQY
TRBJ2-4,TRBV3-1,ASSQDQGRIKNIQY
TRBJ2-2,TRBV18,ASSPRLAGTQGELF
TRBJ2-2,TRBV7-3,ASSLRGGSVRELF
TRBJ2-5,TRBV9,ASSARWRGQETQY
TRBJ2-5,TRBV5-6,ASSSFIGTGKETQY
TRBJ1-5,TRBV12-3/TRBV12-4,ASSPGVGHQPQH
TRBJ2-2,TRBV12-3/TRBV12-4,ASSPPRDRFTGELF
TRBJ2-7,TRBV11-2,ASSANRDIRTYEQY
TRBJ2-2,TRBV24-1,ATSDHRTGVGGELF
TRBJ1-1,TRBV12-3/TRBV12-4,ASGQGASYTEAF
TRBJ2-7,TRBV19,ASSISGAEREQY
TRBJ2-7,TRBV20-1,SARVPIGLYEQY
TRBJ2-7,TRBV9,ASSVSPRASSYEQY
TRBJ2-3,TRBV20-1,SAGRGIDTQY
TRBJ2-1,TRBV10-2,ASSGQGTQQF
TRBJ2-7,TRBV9,ASSPDGSRGHEQY
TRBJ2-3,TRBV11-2,ASSPGLAGLPDTQY
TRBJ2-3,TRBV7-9,ASSLARQSSGRADTQY
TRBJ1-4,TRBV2,ASSDEQLNEKLF
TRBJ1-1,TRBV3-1,ASSQGADTEAF
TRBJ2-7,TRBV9,ASSVNAGATYEQY
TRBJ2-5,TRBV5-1,ASSFSGQETQY
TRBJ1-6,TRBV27,ASRSSGSGRTPLH
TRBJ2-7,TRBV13,ASSRDQNYEQY
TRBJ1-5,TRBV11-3,ASSLDRDISRRNWGASSNQPQH
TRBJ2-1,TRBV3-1,ASSQETDNEQF
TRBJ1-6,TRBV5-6,ASSQTGYSRLH